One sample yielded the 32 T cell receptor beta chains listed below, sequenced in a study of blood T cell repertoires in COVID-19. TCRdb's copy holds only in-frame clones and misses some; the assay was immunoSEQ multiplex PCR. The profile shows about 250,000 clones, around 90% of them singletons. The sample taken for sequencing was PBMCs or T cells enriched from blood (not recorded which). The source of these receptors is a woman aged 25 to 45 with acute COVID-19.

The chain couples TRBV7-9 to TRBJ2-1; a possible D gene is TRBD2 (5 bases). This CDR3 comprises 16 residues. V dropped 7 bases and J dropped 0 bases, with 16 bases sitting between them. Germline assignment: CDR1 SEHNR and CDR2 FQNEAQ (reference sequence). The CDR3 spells CASTTVASSSYNEQFF. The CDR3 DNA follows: TGTGCCAGCACCACAGTAGCGTCCAGCTCCTACAATGAGCAGTTCTTC.

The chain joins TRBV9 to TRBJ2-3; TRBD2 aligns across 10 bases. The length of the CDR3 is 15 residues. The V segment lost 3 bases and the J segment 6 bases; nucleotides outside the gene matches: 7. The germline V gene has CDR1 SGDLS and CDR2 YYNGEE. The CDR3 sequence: CASSALAGVSDTQYF. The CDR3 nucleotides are TGTGCCAGCAGCGCGCTAGCGGGAGTGTCTGATACGCAGTATTTT.

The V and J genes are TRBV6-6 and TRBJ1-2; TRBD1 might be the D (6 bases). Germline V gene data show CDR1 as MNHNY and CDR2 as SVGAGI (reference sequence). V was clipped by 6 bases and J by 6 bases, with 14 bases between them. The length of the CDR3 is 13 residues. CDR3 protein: CASSSTGLDGYTF. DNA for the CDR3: TGTGCCAGCAGCTCCACAGGGCTCGATGGCTACACCTTC.

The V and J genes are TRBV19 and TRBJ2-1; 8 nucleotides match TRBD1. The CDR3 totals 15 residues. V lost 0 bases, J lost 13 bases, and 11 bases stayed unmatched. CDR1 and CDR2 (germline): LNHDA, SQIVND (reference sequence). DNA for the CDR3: TGTGCCAGTAGTATAGATTCTGGACAGGGTAGTTCACAGTTCTTC. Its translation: CASSIDSGQGSSQFF.

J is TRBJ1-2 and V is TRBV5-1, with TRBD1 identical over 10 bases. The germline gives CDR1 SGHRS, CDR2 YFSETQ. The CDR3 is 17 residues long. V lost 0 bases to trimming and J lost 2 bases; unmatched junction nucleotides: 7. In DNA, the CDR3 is TGCGCCAGCAGCTTGGACGTGACAGGGGGCCTGAACTATGGCTACACCTTC. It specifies CASSLDVTGGLNYGYTF.

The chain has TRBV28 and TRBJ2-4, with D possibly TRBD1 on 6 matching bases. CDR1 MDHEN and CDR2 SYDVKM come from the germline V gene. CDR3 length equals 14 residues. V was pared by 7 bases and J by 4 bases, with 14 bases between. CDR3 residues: CASKGAGVKNIQYF. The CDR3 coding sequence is TGTGCCAGCAAGGGCGCAGGGGTTAAAAACATTCAGTACTTC. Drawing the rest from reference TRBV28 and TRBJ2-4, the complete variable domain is DVKVTQSSRYLVKRTGEKVFLECVQDMDHENMFWYRQDPGLGLRLIYFSYDVKMKEKGDIPEGYSVSREKKERFSLILESASTNQTSMYLCASKGAGVKNIQYFGAGTRLSVL.

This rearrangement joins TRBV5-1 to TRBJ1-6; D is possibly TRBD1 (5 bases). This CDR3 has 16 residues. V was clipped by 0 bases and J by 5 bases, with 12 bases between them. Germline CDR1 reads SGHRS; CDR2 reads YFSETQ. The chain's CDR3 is CASSLASAGNNSPLHF. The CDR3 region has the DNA TGCGCCAGCAGCTTGGCCTCGGCAGGGAATAATTCACCCCTCCACTTT. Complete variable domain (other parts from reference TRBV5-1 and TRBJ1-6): KAGVTQTPRYLIKTRGQQVTLSCSPISGHRSVSWYQQTPGQGLQFLFEYFSETQRNKGNFPGRFSGRQFSNSRSEMNVSTLELGDSALYLCASSLASAGNNSPLHFGNGTRLTVT.

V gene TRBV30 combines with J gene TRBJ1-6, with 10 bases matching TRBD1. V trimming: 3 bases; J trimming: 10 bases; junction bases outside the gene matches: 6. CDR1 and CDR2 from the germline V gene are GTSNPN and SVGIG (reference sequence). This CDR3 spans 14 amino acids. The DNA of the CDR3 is TGTGCCTGGAGCACGGGGACAGGGGTCTCACCCCTCCACTTT. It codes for CAWSTGTGVSPLHF.

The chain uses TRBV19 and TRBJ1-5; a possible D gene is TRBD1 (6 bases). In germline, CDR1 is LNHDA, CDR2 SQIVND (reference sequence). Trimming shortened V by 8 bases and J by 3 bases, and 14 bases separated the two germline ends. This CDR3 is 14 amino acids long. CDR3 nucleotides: TGTGCCAGTCGGGGGGGCGTGGTCAATCAGCCCCAGCATTTT. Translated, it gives CASRGGVVNQPQHF.

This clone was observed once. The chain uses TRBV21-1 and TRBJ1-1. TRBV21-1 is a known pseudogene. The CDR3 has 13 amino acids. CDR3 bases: TGTGCCAGCAGCAAAGTCCACTTGAGTATTGCTTTCTTT. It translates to CASSKVHLSIAFF.

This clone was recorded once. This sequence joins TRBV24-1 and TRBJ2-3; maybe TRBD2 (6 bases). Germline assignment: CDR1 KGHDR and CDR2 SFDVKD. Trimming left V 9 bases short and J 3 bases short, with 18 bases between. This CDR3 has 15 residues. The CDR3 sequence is CATRGVADKTDTQYF. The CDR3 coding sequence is TGTGCCACCCGAGGAGTAGCGGATAAAACAGATACGCAGTATTTT.

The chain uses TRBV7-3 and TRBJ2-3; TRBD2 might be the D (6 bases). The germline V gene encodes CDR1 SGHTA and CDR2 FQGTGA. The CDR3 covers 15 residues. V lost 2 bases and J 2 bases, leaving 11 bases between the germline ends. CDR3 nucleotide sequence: TGTGCCAGCAGCTTAGCCCTAGCGCCCACAGATACGCAGTATTTT. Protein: CASSLALAPTDTQYF.

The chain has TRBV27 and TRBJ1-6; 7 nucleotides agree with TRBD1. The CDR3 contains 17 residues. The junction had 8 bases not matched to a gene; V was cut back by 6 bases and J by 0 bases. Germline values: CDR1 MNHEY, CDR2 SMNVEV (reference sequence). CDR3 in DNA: TGTGCCAGCAGCTCGACAGGGCTTAGCTCCTATAATTCACCCCTCCACTTT. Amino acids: CASSSTGLSSYNSPLHF.

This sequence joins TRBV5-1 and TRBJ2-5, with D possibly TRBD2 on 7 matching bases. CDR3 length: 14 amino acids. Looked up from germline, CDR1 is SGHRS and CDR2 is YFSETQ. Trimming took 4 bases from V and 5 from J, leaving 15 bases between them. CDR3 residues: CASSAGHGRETQYF. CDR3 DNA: TGCGCCAGCAGCGCGGGACACGGGAGGGAGACCCAGTACTTC.

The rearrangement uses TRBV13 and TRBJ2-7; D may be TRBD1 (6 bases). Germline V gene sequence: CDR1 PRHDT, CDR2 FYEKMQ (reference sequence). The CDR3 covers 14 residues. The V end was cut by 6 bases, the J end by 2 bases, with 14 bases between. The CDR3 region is CASSRRQAPYEQYF. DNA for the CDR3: TGTGCCAGCAGTCGGAGACAGGCCCCCTACGAGCAGTACTTC.

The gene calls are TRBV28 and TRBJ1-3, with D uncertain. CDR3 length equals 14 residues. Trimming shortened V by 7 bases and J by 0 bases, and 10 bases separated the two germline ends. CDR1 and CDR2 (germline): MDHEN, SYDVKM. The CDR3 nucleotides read TGTGCCAGCAAGGAGGACCTCTCTGGAAACACCATATATTTT. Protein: CASKEDLSGNTIYF.

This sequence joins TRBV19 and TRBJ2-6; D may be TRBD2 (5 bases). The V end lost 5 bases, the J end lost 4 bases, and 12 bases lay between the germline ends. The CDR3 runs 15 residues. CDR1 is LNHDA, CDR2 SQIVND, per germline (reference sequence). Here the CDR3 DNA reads TGTGCCAGTAGTGTTGGACTCTTAGGGGCCAACGTCCTGACTTTC. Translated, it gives CASSVGLLGANVLTF.

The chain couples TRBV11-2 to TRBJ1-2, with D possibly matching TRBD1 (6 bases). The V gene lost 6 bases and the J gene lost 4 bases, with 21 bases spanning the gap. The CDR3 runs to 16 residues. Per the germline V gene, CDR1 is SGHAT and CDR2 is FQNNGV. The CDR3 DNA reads TGTGCCAGCAGATCCTTACAGGGTTCAGGTCGCTATGGCTACACCTTC. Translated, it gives CASRSLQGSGRYGYTF.

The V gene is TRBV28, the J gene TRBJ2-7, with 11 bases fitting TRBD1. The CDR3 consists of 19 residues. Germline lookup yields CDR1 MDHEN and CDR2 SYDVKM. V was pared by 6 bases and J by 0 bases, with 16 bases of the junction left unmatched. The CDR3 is CASSYPLVFGQGASYEQYF. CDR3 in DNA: TGTGCCAGCAGCTACCCACTAGTCTTCGGACAGGGGGCCTCCTACGAGCAGTACTTC. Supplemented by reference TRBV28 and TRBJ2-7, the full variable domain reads DVKVTQSSRYLVKRTGEKVFLECVQDMDHENMFWYRQDPGLGLRLIYFSYDVKMKEKGDIPEGYSVSREKKERFSLILESASTNQTSMYLCASSYPLVFGQGASYEQYFGPGTRLTVT.

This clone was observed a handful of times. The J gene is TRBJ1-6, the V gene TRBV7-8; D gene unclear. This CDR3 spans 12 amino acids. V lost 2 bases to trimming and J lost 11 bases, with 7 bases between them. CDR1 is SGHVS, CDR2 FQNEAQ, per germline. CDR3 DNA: TGTGCCAGCAGCTTAACCCCGGCACCCCTCCACTTT. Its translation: CASSLTPAPLHF. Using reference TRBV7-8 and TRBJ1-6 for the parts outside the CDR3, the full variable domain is GAGVSQSPRYKVAKRGQDVALRCDPISGHVSLFWYQQALGQGPEFLTYFQNEAQLDKSGLPSDRFFAERPEGSVSTLKIQRTQQEDSAVYLCASSLTPAPLHFGNGTRLTVT.

The CDR3 loop is CASSLESGPGANVLTF. The DNA of the CDR3 is TGCGCCAGCAGCTTGGAGTCAGGGCCTGGGGCCAACGTCCTGACTTTC. This chain joins TRBV5-1 and TRBJ2-6, with D possibly being TRBD1 (5 bases). CDR1 and CDR2 (germline): SGHRS, YFSETQ. Trimming removed 0 bases from V and 2 bases from J, with 9 bases in between. The CDR3 is 16 amino acids.

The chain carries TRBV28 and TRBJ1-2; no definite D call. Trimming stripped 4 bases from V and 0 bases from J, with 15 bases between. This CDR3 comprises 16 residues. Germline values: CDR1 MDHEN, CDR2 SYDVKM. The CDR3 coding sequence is TGTGCCAGCAGTTCCGGAGGCAACAGTCCTAACTATGGCTACACCTTC. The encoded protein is CASSSGGNSPNYGYTF.

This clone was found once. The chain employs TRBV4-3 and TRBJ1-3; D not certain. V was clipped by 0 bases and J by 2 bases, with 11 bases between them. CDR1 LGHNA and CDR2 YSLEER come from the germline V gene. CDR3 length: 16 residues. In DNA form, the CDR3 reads TGCGCCAGCAGCCAAGATTTTTCGGGTCCTGGAAACACCATATATTTT. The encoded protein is CASSQDFSGPGNTIYF.

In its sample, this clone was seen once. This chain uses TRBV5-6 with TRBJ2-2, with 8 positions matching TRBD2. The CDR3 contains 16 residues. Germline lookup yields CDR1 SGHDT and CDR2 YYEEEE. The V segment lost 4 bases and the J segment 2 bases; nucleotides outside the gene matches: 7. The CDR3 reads CASSPGGLANTGELFF. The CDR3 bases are TGTGCCAGCAGCCCGGGCGGACTAGCCAACACCGGGGAGCTGTTTTTT. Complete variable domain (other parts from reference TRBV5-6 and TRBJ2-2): DAGVTQSPTHLIKTRGQQVTLRCSPKSGHDTVSWYQQALGQGPQFIFQYYEEEERQRGNFPDRFSGHQFPNYSSELNVNALLLGDSALYLCASSPGGLANTGELFFGEGSRLTVL.

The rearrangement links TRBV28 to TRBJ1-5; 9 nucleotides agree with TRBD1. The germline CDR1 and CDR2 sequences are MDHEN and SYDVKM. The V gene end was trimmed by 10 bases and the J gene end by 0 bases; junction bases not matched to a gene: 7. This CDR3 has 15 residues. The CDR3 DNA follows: TGTGCCACCTCGACAGGGGGTTTTAGCAATCAGCCCCAGCATTTT. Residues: CATSTGGFSNQPQHF.

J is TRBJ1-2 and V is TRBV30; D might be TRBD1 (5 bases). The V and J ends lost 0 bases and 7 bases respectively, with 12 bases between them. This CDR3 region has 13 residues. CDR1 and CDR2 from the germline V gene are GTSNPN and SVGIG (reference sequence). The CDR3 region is CAWSVGQGGGYTF. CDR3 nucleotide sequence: TGTGCCTGGAGTGTAGGTCAGGGAGGTGGCTACACCTTC.

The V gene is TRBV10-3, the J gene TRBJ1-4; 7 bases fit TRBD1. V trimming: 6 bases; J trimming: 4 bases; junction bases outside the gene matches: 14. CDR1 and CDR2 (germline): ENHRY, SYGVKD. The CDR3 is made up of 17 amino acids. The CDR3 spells CAISTESQGVVNEKLFF. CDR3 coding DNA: TGTGCCATCAGCACAGAGAGTCAGGGGGTTGTTAATGAAAAACTGTTTTTT.

The CDR3 spells CASSVKGIFDTGELFF. The CDR3 DNA sequence: TGCGCCAGCAGTGTAAAGGGGATTTTTGACACCGGGGAGCTGTTTTTT. The chain uses TRBV10-1 and TRBJ2-2; a weak D match, TRBD1 (5 bases). The V end was cut by 4 bases, the J end by 3 bases, with 15 bases between. The CDR3 consists of 16 residues. Germline CDR1 WNHNN, CDR2 SYGVQD (reference sequence).

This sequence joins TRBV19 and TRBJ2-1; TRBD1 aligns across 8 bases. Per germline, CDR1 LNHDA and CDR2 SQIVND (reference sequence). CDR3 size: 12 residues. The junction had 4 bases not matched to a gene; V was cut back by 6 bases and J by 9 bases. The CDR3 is CASSLQGVEQFF. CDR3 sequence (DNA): TGTGCCAGTAGCCTACAGGGGGTTGAGCAGTTCTTC.

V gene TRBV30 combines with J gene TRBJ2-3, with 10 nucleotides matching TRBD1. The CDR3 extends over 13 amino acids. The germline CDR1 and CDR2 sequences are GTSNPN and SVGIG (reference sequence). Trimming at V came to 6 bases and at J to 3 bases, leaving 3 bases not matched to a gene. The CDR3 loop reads CACDRGRTDTQYF. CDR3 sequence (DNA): TGTGCCTGCGACAGGGGGCGTACAGATACGCAGTATTTT. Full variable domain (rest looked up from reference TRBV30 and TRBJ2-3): SQTIHQWPATLVQPVGSPLSLECTVEGTSNPNLYWYRQAAGRGLQLLFYSVGIGQISSEVPQNLSASRPQDRQFILSSKKLLLSDSGFYLCACDRGRTDTQYFGPGTRLTVL.

CDR3 residues: CASAPPGTGLNEQFF. CDR3 coding DNA: TGTGCCAGCGCCCCCCCCGGGACAGGTCTTAATGAGCAGTTCTTC. The chain is built from TRBV2 and TRBJ2-1, with TRBD1 matching 8 bases. Germline loops: CDR1 SNHLY, CDR2 FYNNEI. V lost 8 bases and J lost 7; bases outside the gene matches: 13. There are 15 residues in the CDR3.

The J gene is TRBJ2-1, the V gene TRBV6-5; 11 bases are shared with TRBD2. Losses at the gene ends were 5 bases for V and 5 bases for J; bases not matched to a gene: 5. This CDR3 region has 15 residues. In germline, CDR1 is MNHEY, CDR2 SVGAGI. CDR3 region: CASSIAGGPDNEQFF. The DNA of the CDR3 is TGTGCCAGCAGTATAGCGGGAGGGCCCGACAATGAGCAGTTCTTC.